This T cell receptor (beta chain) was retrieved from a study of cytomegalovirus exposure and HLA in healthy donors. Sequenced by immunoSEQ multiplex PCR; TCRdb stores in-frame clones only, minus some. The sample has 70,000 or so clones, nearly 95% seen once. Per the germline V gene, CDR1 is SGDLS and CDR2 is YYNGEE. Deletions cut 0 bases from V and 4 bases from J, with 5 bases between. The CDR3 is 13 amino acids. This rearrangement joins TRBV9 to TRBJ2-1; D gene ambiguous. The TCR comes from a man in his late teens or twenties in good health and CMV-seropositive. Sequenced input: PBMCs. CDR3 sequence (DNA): TGTGCCAGCAGCGTAGACGGGTACAATGAGCAGTTCTTC. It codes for CASSVDGYNEQFF. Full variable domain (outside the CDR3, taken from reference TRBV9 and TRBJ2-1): DSGVTQTPKHLITATGQRVTLRCSPRSGDLSVYWYQQSLDQGLQFLIQYYNGEERAKGNILERFSAQQFPDLHSELNLSSLELGDSALYFCASSVDGYNEQFFGPGTRLTVL.